These 15 T cell receptor beta chains were all obtained from the same sample, sequenced in a study of blood T cell repertoires in COVID-19. Clones were sequenced by immunoSEQ multiplex PCR, and TCRdb holds only the in-frame ones, with some missing. This table has around 37,000 clones, around 85% appearing once. Sequenced material: peripheral blood. These receptors all come from a man aged 45-60 years with active COVID-19.

The chain uses TRBV11-2 and TRBJ2-3, with 8 nucleotides matching TRBD1. Trimming cost V 5 bases and J 4 bases; bases outside gene matches: 5. Per the germline V gene, CDR1 is SGHAT and CDR2 is FQNNGV. The length of the CDR3 is 14 residues. The CDR3 nucleotides read TGTGCCAGCAGCCTCCAGGGGGCCGCAGATACGCAGTATTTT. Translating gives CASSLQGAADTQYF.

This chain links TRBV29-1 with TRBJ1-1; a possible D gene is TRBD1 (5 bases). Germline CDR1 SQVTM, CDR2 ANQGSEA. Trimming removed 4 bases from V and 4 bases from J, with 31 bases in between. The CDR3 contains 19 residues. The CDR3 here is CSVGAGCVSSFPGCTEAFF. The DNA of the CDR3 is TGCAGCGTTGGGGCAGGGTGTGTTTCCAGCTTCCCCGGCTGCACTGAAGCTTTCTTT.

J is TRBJ1-2 and V is TRBV6-1; tentative D call: TRBD1 (6 bases). The length of the CDR3 is 14 residues. The germline V gene has CDR1 MNHNS and CDR2 SASEGT. V was trimmed by 1 base and J by 8 bases, leaving 14 bases between them. The CDR3 coding sequence is TGTGCCAGCAGTGAAGGACAGGATCCACTAGGCTACACCTTC. As protein: CASSEGQDPLGYTF.

The V gene is TRBV11-2, the J gene TRBJ2-5, with D possibly being TRBD2 (6 bases). The germline gives CDR1 SGHAT, CDR2 FQNNGV. This CDR3 spans 13 amino acids. Trimming shortened V by 3 bases and J by 3 bases, and 8 bases separated the two germline ends. CDR3 in amino acids: CASSFWGEETQYF. CDR3 sequence (DNA): TGTGCCAGCAGCTTTTGGGGGGAAGAGACCCAGTACTTC.

The V call is TRBV3-1 (or the pseudogene TRBV3-2), the J call TRBJ2-3; 9 bases fit TRBD1. V was clipped by 0 bases and J by 3 bases; unmatched bases: 1. The germline CDR1 and CDR2 sequences are LGHDT and YNNKEL (reference sequence). The CDR3 length is 15 residues. CDR3 in DNA: TGTGCCAGCAGCCAAGAGGGGACAGGGACAGATACGCAGTATTTT. Translated: CASSQEGTGTDTQYF.

The CDR3 bases are TGTGCCAGCAGCGTGGACAGTTTCAATTCACCCCTCCACTTT. It is translated as CASSVDSFNSPLHF. This sequence joins TRBV5-4 and TRBJ1-6; possibly TRBD1 for D (6 bases). V lost 4 bases to trimming and J lost 7 bases, with 12 bases between them. Germline V gene lookup returns CDR1 SGHNT and CDR2 YYREEE (reference sequence). The CDR3 runs to 14 residues.

This chain uses TRBV27 with TRBJ2-7, with D possibly TRBD1 on 6 matching bases. The CDR3 has 15 amino acids. V shed 8 bases and J shed 1 base, with 18 bases lying between them. The germline CDR1 and CDR2 sequences are MNHEY and SMNVEV (reference sequence). This CDR3 reads CASSNRGGMSYEQYF. CDR3 sequence (DNA): TGTGCCAGCTCCAACCGAGGGGGAATGTCCTACGAGCAGTACTTC.

The J gene is TRBJ2-1, the V gene TRBV7-9; 7 bases are shared with TRBD1. The germline V gene has CDR1 SEHNR and CDR2 FQNEAQ (reference sequence). The V gene end was trimmed by 5 bases and the J gene end by 6 bases; junction bases not matched to a gene: 1. The CDR3 contains 12 residues. The CDR3 protein is CASSHRGNEQFF. The CDR3 region has the DNA TGTGCCAGCAGCCACAGGGGCAATGAGCAGTTCTTC.

The V gene is TRBV29-1, the J gene TRBJ2-1; 8 bases are shared with TRBD1. J lost 4 bases, V lost 0 bases, and 8 bases had no gene match. The CDR3 contains 16 residues. Germline loops: CDR1 SQVTM, CDR2 ANQGSEA. The CDR3 coding sequence is TGCAGCGTTGAAGACCCGGGCAGGGGGCTTTACAATGAGCAGTTCTTC. It encodes CSVEDPGRGLYNEQFF.

The chain employs TRBV9 and TRBJ2-4; D perhaps matches TRBD2 (5 bases). The germline V gene has CDR1 SGDLS and CDR2 YYNGEE. This CDR3 has 14 amino acids. Trimming stripped 4 bases from V and 8 bases from J, with 16 bases between. The CDR3 region is CASSPRVRRDIQYF. The CDR3 DNA follows: TGTGCCAGCAGCCCGCGGGTCAGGCGAGACATTCAGTACTTC. Variable domain in full (rest from reference TRBV9 and TRBJ2-4): DSGVTQTPKHLITATGQRVTLRCSPRSGDLSVYWYQQSLDQGLQFLIQYYNGEERAKGNILERFSAQQFPDLHSELNLSSLELGDSALYFCASSPRVRRDIQYFGAGTRLSVL.

The chain uses TRBV10-1 and TRBJ2-7; 8 bases map to TRBD2. The CDR3 loop spans 14 amino acids. The germline V gene has CDR1 WNHNN and CDR2 SYGVQD (reference sequence). After removal of 6 bases from V and 5 bases from J, the junction contained 9 bases not matched to a gene. The CDR3 protein is CASSPGSGVDEQYF. As DNA, the CDR3 is TGCGCCAGCAGCCCCGGTAGCGGGGTAGACGAGCAGTACTTC.

This sequence joins TRBV19 and TRBJ2-1; 9 nucleotides line up with TRBD2. V gave up 4 bases and J gave up 2 bases; unmatched junction bases: 3. Germline CDR1 LNHDA, CDR2 SQIVND (reference sequence). The CDR3 is 15 residues long. The DNA of the CDR3 is TGTGCCAGTAGTAAAAGCGGGGGGCCCTACAATGAGCAGTTCTTC. Protein: CASSKSGGPYNEQFF. Filled out from reference TRBV19 and TRBJ2-1, the complete variable domain reads DGGITQSPKYLFRKEGQNVTLSCEQNLNHDAMYWYRQDPGQGLRLIYYSQIVNDFQKGDIAEGYSVSREKKESFPLTVTSAQKNPTAFYLCASSKSGGPYNEQFFGPGTRLTVL.

The chain is built from TRBV15 and TRBJ2-5; possibly TRBD2 for D (6 bases). The CDR3 extends over 13 amino acids. Germline V CDR1 and CDR2: LNHNV, YYDKDF (reference sequence). V shed 5 bases and J shed 2 bases, with 9 bases lying between them. CDR3 in DNA: TGTGCCACCAGCCGACTAGTTCAAGAGACCCAGTACTTC. This codes for CATSRLVQETQYF.

V usage is TRBV4-3 and J usage is TRBJ2-3; D possibly corresponds to TRBD1 (5 bases). Germline assignment: CDR1 LGHNA and CDR2 YSLEER. This CDR3 region has 14 residues. The V and J ends lost 4 bases and 8 bases respectively, with 16 bases between them. DNA of the CDR3: TGCGCCAGCAGCCCAGGGTGGGGTCCGGGTACGCAGTATTTT. As protein: CASSPGWGPGTQYF.

The sample holds one count of this clone. This sequence joins TRBV4-1 and TRBJ2-7; 9 bases line up with TRBD1. This CDR3 contains 15 residues. Trimming took 4 bases from V and 1 from J; bases not matched to a gene: 5. Germline CDR1 and CDR2: MGHRA and YSYEKL. CDR3 loop: CASSPGTGRSYEQYF. The CDR3 DNA sequence: TGCGCCAGCAGCCCTGGGACAGGGAGATCCTACGAGCAGTACTTC.